Shown below are 13 T cell receptor beta chains from a single sample sequenced in a study of OX40 agonist ivuxolimab in advanced cancers. Sequenced by immunoSEQ multiplex PCR; TCRdb stores in-frame clones only, minus some. This sample carries about 96,000 clones, under 90% of them seen once, and the ten largest clones take approximately 5.5%. The starting material was CD4+ or CD8+ T cells sorted from blood, obtained in a trial of the OX40 agonist ivuxolimab. The source is an adult with an advanced solid tumor such as melanoma, head and neck, liver or kidney cancer.

The chain joins TRBV7-2 to TRBJ2-3, with 9 nucleotides matching TRBD2. Germline values: CDR1 SGHTA, CDR2 FQGNSA. The CDR3 has 17 residues. The trim removed 8 bases at V and 0 bases at J, leaving 12 bases unmatched. CDR3 coding DNA: TGTGCCAGCGGACGAGCGGGGGGCCTACCAAGCACAGATACGCAGTATTTT. Its translation is CASGRAGGLPSTDTQYF.

Concerning this clone itself: Other DNA sequences within the sample encode an identical CDR3. J is TRBJ2-7 and V is TRBV15, with 8 bases aligning to TRBD2. The CDR3 spans 14 residues. Germline CDR1 and CDR2: LNHNV and YYDKDF (reference sequence). With 1 base clipped from V and 7 bases from J, the junction kept 6 bases outside the gene matches. CDR3 DNA: TGTGCCACCAGCAGAGCCGGGACTAGTGGTGAGCAGTACTTC. As protein: CATSRAGTSGEQYF. Full variable domain (missing parts from reference TRBV15 and TRBJ2-7): DAMVIQNPRYQVTQFGKPVTLSCSQTLNHNVMYWYQQKSSQAPKLLFHYYDKDFNNEADTPDNFQSRRPNTSFCFLDIRSPGLGDTAMYLCATSRAGTSGEQYFGPGTRLTVT.

The chain links TRBV9 to TRBJ2-2, with 7 bases that match TRBD2. V lost 8 bases to trimming and J lost 7 bases; unmatched junction nucleotides: 8. CDR1 is SGDLS and CDR2 is YYNGEE in the germline V gene. The CDR3 is 13 amino acids. CDR3: CASSGLVGGELFF. The CDR3 region has the DNA TGTGCCAGTTCCGGACTAGTCGGCGGGGAGCTGTTTTTT.

V usage is TRBV5-8 and J usage is TRBJ2-7; TRBD1 is a possible D gene (6 bases). The V end lost 4 bases, the J end lost 5 bases, and 19 bases lay between the germline ends. The germline CDR1 and CDR2 sequences are SGHTS and YDEGEE. The CDR3 consists of 15 residues. The CDR3 is CASSRPIQGSHEQYF. CDR3 bases: TGTGCCAGCAGCCGACCGATACAGGGAAGCCACGAGCAGTACTTC.

As DNA, the CDR3 is TGTGCCAGTAGTGCGTCAGGGGGAATGAATGAGCAGTTCTTC. Encoded protein: CASSASGGMNEQFF. The J gene is TRBJ2-1, the V gene TRBV19, with 7 bases identical to TRBD1. Germline V gives CDR1 LNHDA, CDR2 SQIVND (reference sequence). V lost 5 bases, J lost 7 bases, and 8 bases stayed unmatched. This CDR3 has 14 amino acids.

This chain links TRBV19 with TRBJ1-1, with D perhaps TRBD1 (6 bases). In germline, CDR1 is LNHDA, CDR2 SQIVND (reference sequence). The CDR3 totals 15 residues. V shed 5 bases and J shed 1 base, with 14 bases lying between them. The CDR3 is CASSFAQGPNTEAFF. DNA of the CDR3: TGTGCCAGTAGTTTTGCTCAGGGGCCGAACACTGAAGCTTTCTTT.

V gene TRBV5-4 combines with J gene TRBJ2-7; the match to TRBD2 covers 12 bases. The CDR3 totals 16 residues. With V trimmed by 0 bases and J by 5 bases, 6 bases remained unmatched. The germline CDR1 and CDR2 sequences are SGHNT and YYREEE (reference sequence). The CDR3 nucleotides are TGTGCCAGCAGCTTGGGATCTAGCGGGGGGGCCCACGAGCAGTACTTC. It yields the protein CASSLGSSGGAHEQYF.

This chain connects TRBV5-6 to TRBJ1-1, with D uncertain. CDR1 SGHDT and CDR2 YYEEEE come from the germline V gene. Trimming left V 0 bases short and J 1 base short, with 13 bases between. The CDR3 length is 16 residues. CDR3 residues: CASSLEARTPNTEAFF. CDR3 nucleotide sequence: TGTGCCAGCAGCTTGGAAGCAAGGACCCCGAACACTGAAGCTTTCTTT.

The V gene is TRBV14, the J gene TRBJ1-2; weak D call: TRBD1 (5 bases). Trimming removed 1 base from V and 4 bases from J, with 7 bases in between. There are 13 residues in the CDR3. CDR1 and CDR2 from the germline V gene are SGHDN and FVKESK. The CDR3 is CASSQGQGYGYTF. The CDR3 bases are TGTGCCAGCAGCCAAGGTCAGGGCTATGGCTACACCTTC.

The chain has TRBV30 and TRBJ2-7; D not certain. The CDR3 loop spans 11 amino acids. Germline CDR1 and CDR2: GTSNPN and SVGIG (reference sequence). Trimming removed 0 bases from V and 5 bases from J, with 5 bases in between. The CDR3, as DNA: TGTGCCTGGAGTGTAGGGCACGAGCAGTACTTC. This sequence encodes CAWSVGHEQYF.

This clone came up once. The gene calls are TRBV19 and TRBJ2-1; the D gene is possibly TRBD2 (6 bases). The CDR3 has 15 amino acids. Trimming removed 1 base from V and 6 bases from J, with 13 bases in between. Germline V gene lookup returns CDR1 LNHDA and CDR2 SQIVND (reference sequence). CDR3 DNA: TGTGCCAGTAGTATAGGGAGCGGGCCACTCAATGAGCAGTTCTTC. Translating gives CASSIGSGPLNEQFF.

The chain combines TRBV5-1 with TRBJ2-7; no clear D. Germline CDR1 is SGHRS and CDR2 is YFSETQ. Trimming stripped 4 bases from V and 6 bases from J, with 17 bases between. The CDR3 is 14 residues long. The chain's CDR3 is CASSPPRRNSEQYF. CDR3 bases: TGCGCCAGCAGCCCACCCCGCCGGAACAGCGAGCAGTACTTC.

V and J are TRBV7-6 and TRBJ2-5; D is unresolved. The J call may be faulty, since TRBJ2-7 better matches the DNA end. Germline V gene data show CDR1 as SGHVS and CDR2 as FNYEAQ. The CDR3 consists of 14 residues. Here the CDR3 reads CASSLGFGSYEQYF. The CDR3 DNA sequence: TGTGCCAGCAGCTTAGGATTTGGGTCCTACGAGCAGTACTTC.